This T cell receptor (beta chain) comes out of a study of Ad26.COV2.S vaccination and SARS-CoV-2 variants. Overall study: The trial was COV1001 and the donor's arm was Ad26.COV2.S.

CDR1 is SGHDN, CDR2 FVKESK, per germline. V lost 0 bases to trimming and J lost 3 bases, with 6 bases between them. The CDR3 is made up of 13 amino acids. Sequencing was performed with immunoSEQ multiplex PCR; in TCRdb, only in-frame clones are kept and a portion is missing. The repertoire consists of about 350,000 clones, with around 89% occurring once and the leading ten covering approximately 5%. Stated treatment: 19 received Ad26.COV2.S at low or high dose, single or two shots; about 5 received placebo; per-sample allocation not given. The samples were gathered on day 63 after the first injection of vaccine or placebo. This person who donated was an adult of 18-55 years in Boston. What was given as vaccine was an Ad26 vector encoding Wuhan-strain SARS-CoV-2 spike. Notes on this clone: Antigen specificity is unknown.

Study results and caveats: Recipients of either vaccine or placebo displayed similar breadth of non-spike TCRs.

This clonotype originated in a person between 18 and 65 years old who received the Ad26.COV2.S COVID-19 vaccine or a placebo. This chain joins TRBV14 and TRBJ2-7, with unresolved D. The sequencing here drew on peripheral blood, taken in a trial of Ad26.COV2.S vaccine versus placebo. The DNA for the CDR3 is TGTGCCAGCAGCCAAGATACCCGCTACGAGCAGTACTTC. Residues: CASSQDTRYEQYF.